The present T cell receptor beta chain was sequenced within a study of regulatory T cells in long-lasting Graves disease. CDR1 LNHDA and CDR2 SQIVND come from the germline V gene (reference sequence). The CDR3 runs to 16 residues. With 4 bases removed from V and 0 bases from J, the gap between germline ends came to 13 bases. Only a few counts were recorded for this clonotype. Time point: newly diagnosed GD, antithyroid drugs for less than 3 months. Extracted RNA from PBMCs served as the source of the TCR library. CDR3-region Arm-PCR and iRepertoire HTBI primers produced the TCR beta libraries. One entry per CDR3 protein, called by TCRdb with MiXCR from the multiplex PCR reads. This sample carries around 480,000 distinct CDR3 sequences, 16% of them seen once, and the ten largest clones take around a quarter. The same data also went into a second study, on T cells in Graves' hyperthyroidism and ophthalmopathy.

V usage is TRBV19 and J usage is TRBJ2-4; a possible D gene is TRBD2 (6 bases). The sequence derives from a middle-aged woman with Graves disease. The source was peripheral blood mononuclear cells (PBMCs), collected at new diagnosis, from a patient treated with antithyroid drugs. The CDR3 reads CASSTAGGLAKNIQYF. For the CDR3, the DNA is TGTGCCAGTAGTACAGCCGGGGGACTAGCCAAAAACATTCAGTACTTC.